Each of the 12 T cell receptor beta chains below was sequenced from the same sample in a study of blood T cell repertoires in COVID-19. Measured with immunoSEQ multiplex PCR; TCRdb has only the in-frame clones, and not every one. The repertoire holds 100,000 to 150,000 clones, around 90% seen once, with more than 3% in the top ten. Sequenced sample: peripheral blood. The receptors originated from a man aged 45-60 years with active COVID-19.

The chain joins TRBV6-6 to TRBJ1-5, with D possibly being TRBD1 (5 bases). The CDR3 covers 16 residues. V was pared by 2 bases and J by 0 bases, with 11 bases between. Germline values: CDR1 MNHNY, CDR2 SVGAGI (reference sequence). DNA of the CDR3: TGTGCCAGCAGTTACCCGGACATCATTAGCAATCAGCCCCAGCATTTT. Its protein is CASSYPDIISNQPQHF.

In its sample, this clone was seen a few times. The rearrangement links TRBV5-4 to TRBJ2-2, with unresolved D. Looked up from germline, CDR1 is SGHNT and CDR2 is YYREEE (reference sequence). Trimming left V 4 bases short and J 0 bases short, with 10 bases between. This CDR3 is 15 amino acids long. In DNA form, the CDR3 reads TGTGCCAGCAGCCGCGCCGCCGCGAACACCGGGGAGCTGTTTTTT. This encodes CASSRAAANTGELFF.

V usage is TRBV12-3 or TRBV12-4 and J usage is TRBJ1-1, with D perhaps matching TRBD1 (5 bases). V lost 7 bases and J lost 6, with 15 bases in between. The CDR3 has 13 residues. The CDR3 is CASTLGGEAEAFF. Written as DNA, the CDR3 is TGTGCCAGCACCTTGGGGGGGGAGGCTGAAGCTTTCTTT.

The CDR3 protein is CASSYSRGPAFF. CDR3 DNA: TGTGCCAGCAGTTACAGCAGGGGGCCTGCTTTCTTT. The chain couples TRBV6-5 to TRBJ1-1, with TRBD1 matching 8 bases. There are 12 residues in the CDR3. V dropped 2 bases and J dropped 11; count of bases not matched to a gene: 4. The germline CDR1 and CDR2 sequences are MNHEY and SVGAGI.

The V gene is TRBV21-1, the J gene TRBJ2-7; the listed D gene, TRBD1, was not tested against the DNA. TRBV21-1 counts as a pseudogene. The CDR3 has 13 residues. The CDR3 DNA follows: TGTGCCAGCAGCAGCGACAGGGAGCACGAGCAGTACGTC. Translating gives CASSSDREHEQYV.

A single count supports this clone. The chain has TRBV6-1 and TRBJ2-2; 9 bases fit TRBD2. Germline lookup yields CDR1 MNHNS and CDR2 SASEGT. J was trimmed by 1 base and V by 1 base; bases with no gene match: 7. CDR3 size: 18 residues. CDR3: CASSEDPASGKNTGELFF. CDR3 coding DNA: TGTGCCAGCAGTGAAGATCCGGCTAGCGGGAAGAACACCGGGGAGCTGTTTTTT.

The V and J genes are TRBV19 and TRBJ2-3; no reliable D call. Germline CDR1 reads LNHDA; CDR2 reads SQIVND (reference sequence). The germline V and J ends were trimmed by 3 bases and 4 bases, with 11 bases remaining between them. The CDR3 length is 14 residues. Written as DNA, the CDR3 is TGTGCCAGTAGTATCGGCCCAGGCCCAGATACGCAGTATTTT. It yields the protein CASSIGPGPDTQYF.

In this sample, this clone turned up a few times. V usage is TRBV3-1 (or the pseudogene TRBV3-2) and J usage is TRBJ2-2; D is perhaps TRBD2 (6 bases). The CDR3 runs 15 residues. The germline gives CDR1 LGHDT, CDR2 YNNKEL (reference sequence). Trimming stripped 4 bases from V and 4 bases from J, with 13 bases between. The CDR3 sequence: CASSRSGLLTGELFF. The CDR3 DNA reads TGTGCCAGCAGCCGAAGCGGGCTCCTCACCGGGGAGCTGTTTTTT.

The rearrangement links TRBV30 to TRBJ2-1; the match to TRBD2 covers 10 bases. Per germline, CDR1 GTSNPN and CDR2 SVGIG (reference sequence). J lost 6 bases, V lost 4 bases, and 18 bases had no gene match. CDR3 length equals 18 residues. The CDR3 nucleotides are TGTGCCTGGACACTCTGGGCTAGCGGGAGTTTTATGGGCAATGAGCAGTTCTTC. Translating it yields CAWTLWASGSFMGNEQFF.

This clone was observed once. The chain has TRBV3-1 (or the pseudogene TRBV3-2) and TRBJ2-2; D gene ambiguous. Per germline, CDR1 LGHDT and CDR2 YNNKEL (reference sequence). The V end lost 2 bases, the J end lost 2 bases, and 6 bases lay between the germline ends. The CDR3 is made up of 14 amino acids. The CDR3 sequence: CASSQIRNTGELFF. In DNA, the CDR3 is TGTGCCAGCAGCCAAATTAGAAACACCGGGGAGCTGTTTTTT.

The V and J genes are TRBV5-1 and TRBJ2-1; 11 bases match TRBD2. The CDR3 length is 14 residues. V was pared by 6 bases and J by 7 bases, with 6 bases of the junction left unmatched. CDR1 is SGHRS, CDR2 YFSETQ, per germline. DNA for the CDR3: TGCGCCAGCACGACCACTAGCGGGAGTAATGAGCAGTTCTTC. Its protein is CASTTTSGSNEQFF.

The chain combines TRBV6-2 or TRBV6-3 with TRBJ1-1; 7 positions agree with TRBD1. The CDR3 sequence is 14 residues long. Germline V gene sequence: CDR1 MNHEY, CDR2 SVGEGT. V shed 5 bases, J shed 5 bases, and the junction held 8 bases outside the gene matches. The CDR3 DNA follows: TGTGCCAGCAGTCCGACGACAGGGCGGACTGAAGCTTTCTTT. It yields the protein CASSPTTGRTEAFF.